One and the same sample provided the 12 T cell receptor beta chains below, sequenced in a study of shared clonotypes between healthy human individuals. Terminally differentiated effector memory CD45RA+ cells were excluded from the naive CD8 cells, which were CD45RO-negative and positively selected for CCR7. Repertoires were generated with immunoSEQ multiplex PCR, while TCRdb's copy carries only in-frame clones and drops some. The sample holds about 2.1 million clones; 90% to 95% are singletons and the top ten take about 1.5%. The sample consisted of naive CD8+ T cells from PBMCs. These receptors were obtained from a man younger than 30 in good health. Some clones in this sample may be carry-over from other donors' samples.

A remark on this clone: In the same sample, other DNA sequences code for this CDR3. The chain joins TRBV7-9 to TRBJ1-2; D unresolved. The V gene's germline CDR1 is SEHNR and CDR2 FQNEAQ (reference sequence). The V end was cut by 1 base, the J end by 6 bases, with 6 bases between. This CDR3 is 12 amino acids long. The CDR3 sequence: CASSLGGDGYTF. CDR3 sequence (DNA): TGTGCCAGCAGCTTAGGCGGGGATGGCTACACCTTC.

The chain has TRBV5-1 and TRBJ2-1; D gene unclear. Germline CDR1 reads SGHRS; CDR2 reads YFSETQ. The germline V and J ends were trimmed by 5 bases and 6 bases, with 21 bases remaining between them. The CDR3 is 16 amino acids. This CDR3 is CASRIPRELSSNEQFF. The CDR3 DNA is TGCGCCAGCAGAATCCCCAGAGAGTTAAGCTCCAATGAGCAGTTCTTC.

V usage is TRBV6-5 and J usage is TRBJ2-3, with D possibly being TRBD2 (5 bases). CDR1 is MNHEY, CDR2 SVGAGI, per germline. With 5 bases removed from V and 6 bases from J, the gap between germline ends came to 15 bases. The CDR3 extends over 14 amino acids. In DNA, the CDR3 is TGTGCCAGCAGTCCCCGGGTAGCGCCGGATACGCAGTATTTT. Its translation: CASSPRVAPDTQYF.

In the case of this clone: This specimen includes other DNA sequences encoding the same CDR3. J is TRBJ2-7 and V is TRBV4-1; 7 nucleotides line up with TRBD1. From germline, CDR1 is MGHRA and CDR2 YSYEKL. The CDR3 contains 14 residues. With V trimmed by 4 bases and J by 2 bases, 5 bases remained unmatched. The CDR3 spells CASSPRQGPYEQYF. The DNA for the CDR3 is TGCGCCAGCAGCCCCCGACAGGGCCCCTACGAGCAGTACTTC.

This clone was found once. CDR3 in amino acids: CASSSPLYGERDSTDTQYF. The CDR3 nucleotides read TGTGCCAGCAGTTCCCCACTGTACGGGGAGCGTGATAGCACAGATACGCAGTATTTT. The V gene is TRBV28, the J gene TRBJ2-3, with D perhaps matching TRBD2 (5 bases). The CDR3 totals 19 residues. V lost 4 bases and J 0 bases, leaving 23 bases between the germline ends. Germline CDR1 reads MDHEN; CDR2 reads SYDVKM. Filled out from reference TRBV28 and TRBJ2-3, the complete variable domain reads DVKVTQSSRYLVKRTGEKVFLECVQDMDHENMFWYRQDPGLGLRLIYFSYDVKMKEKGDIPEGYSVSREKKERFSLILESASTNQTSMYLCASSSPLYGERDSTDTQYFGPGTRLTVL.

The chain couples TRBV27 to TRBJ1-1; the D gene is possibly TRBD1 (6 bases). The CDR3 is 13 amino acids. Trimming pared 6 bases from V and 6 bases from J, leaving 14 bases between. The germline V gene has CDR1 MNHEY and CDR2 SMNVEV (reference sequence). CDR3 in DNA: TGTGCCAGCAGCCCCGGGGGGGGCGCTGAAGCTTTCTTT. Its protein product is CASSPGGGAEAFF.

The chain combines TRBV7-8 with TRBJ1-1; tentatively, D is TRBD1 (5 bases). V lost 5 bases and J 4 bases, leaving 14 bases between the germline ends. Germline V gene data show CDR1 as SGHVS and CDR2 as FQNEAQ. The CDR3 extends over 14 amino acids. The CDR3 sequence is CASSILDSPTEAFF. Here the CDR3 DNA reads TGTGCCAGCAGCATACTAGACAGCCCCACTGAAGCTTTCTTT. Based on the CDR3 plus reference TRBV7-8 and TRBJ1-1, the full variable domain is GAGVSQSPRYKVAKRGQDVALRCDPISGHVSLFWYQQALGQGPEFLTYFQNEAQLDKSGLPSDRFFAERPEGSVSTLKIQRTQQEDSAVYLCASSILDSPTEAFFGQGTRLTVV.

The chain is built from TRBV12-5 and TRBJ1-1; D is possibly TRBD1 (5 bases). V was pared by 1 base and J by 4 bases, with 10 bases between. CDR1 and CDR2 from the germline V gene are LGHNT and FRNRAP. There are 14 residues in the CDR3. The CDR3 bases are TGTGCTAGTGGTTTGGCCCGGGACCCCACTGAAGCTTTCTTT. Its protein product is CASGLARDPTEAFF.

The chain's CDR3 is CASSLSSGRVTDTQYF. The CDR3 DNA reads TGCGCCAGCAGCTTGAGCAGCGGGAGAGTCACAGATACGCAGTATTTT. The genes are TRBV5-1 and TRBJ2-3; 8 bases are shared with TRBD2. CDR1 and CDR2 from the germline V gene are SGHRS and YFSETQ. Trimming at V came to 1 base and at J to 2 bases, leaving 6 bases not matched to a gene. The CDR3 loop spans 16 amino acids.

The chain couples TRBV28 to TRBJ2-5; TRBD2 is a possible D gene (5 bases). Trimming left V 5 bases short and J 5 bases short, with 18 bases between. This CDR3 has 15 amino acids. Per the germline V gene, CDR1 is MDHEN and CDR2 is SYDVKM. CDR3 DNA sequence: TGTGCCAGCAGTCCCATTGAGACCGGGGAGGAGACCCAGTACTTC. This translates into CASSPIETGEETQYF. The full variable domain, its missing parts supplied by reference TRBV28 and TRBJ2-5, is DVKVTQSSRYLVKRTGEKVFLECVQDMDHENMFWYRQDPGLGLRLIYFSYDVKMKEKGDIPEGYSVSREKKERFSLILESASTNQTSMYLCASSPIETGEETQYFGPGTRLLVL.

The CDR3 sequence is CASSSRTELSYEQYF. For the CDR3, the DNA is TGTGCCAGCAGTTCACGGACAGAACTCTCCTACGAGCAGTACTTC. The J gene is TRBJ2-7, the V gene TRBV27; weak D call: TRBD1 (6 bases). Trimming took off 4 bases at V and 0 bases at J, with 13 bases between the two ends. The CDR3 loop spans 15 amino acids. The V gene's germline CDR1 is MNHEY and CDR2 SMNVEV (reference sequence).

This sequence joins TRBV7-2 and TRBJ2-1; 10 bases fit TRBD2. The CDR3 length is 17 residues. V shed 1 base, J shed 6 bases, and the junction held 9 bases outside the gene matches. The germline V gene has CDR1 SGHTA and CDR2 FQGNSA. The CDR3 loop is CASSLVVLRTSGNEQFF. The DNA for the CDR3 is TGTGCCAGCAGCTTAGTGGTGCTCCGGACTAGCGGCAATGAGCAGTTCTTC.